The source of this T cell receptor beta chain is a study of blood T cell repertoires in COVID-19. Study-level background: Acute and convalescent COVID-19 samples came from the United States, Italy and Spain. Sample material is recorded as cDNA or gDNA derived from T cells, B-cell-depleted T cells, or PBMCs.

The CDR3 has 16 amino acids. Germline V CDR1 and CDR2: LNHDA, SQIVND (reference sequence). V lost 6 bases, J lost 2 bases, and 9 bases stayed unmatched. The count of this clone is one. Clones were sequenced by immunoSEQ multiplex PCR, and TCRdb holds only the in-frame ones, with some missing. The sample lists around 95,000 clones, 80% seen once, with roughly 12% in the top ten. The sample was peripheral blood. The chain is built from TRBV19 and TRBJ1-2; 10 bases line up with TRBD1. The origin of this receptor is a woman in her 70s with acute or convalescent COVID-19. The CDR3 sequence is CASSAPGQGSNYGYTF. The CDR3 coding sequence is TGTGCCAGTAGCGCCCCGGGACAGGGGTCCAACTATGGCTACACCTTC.